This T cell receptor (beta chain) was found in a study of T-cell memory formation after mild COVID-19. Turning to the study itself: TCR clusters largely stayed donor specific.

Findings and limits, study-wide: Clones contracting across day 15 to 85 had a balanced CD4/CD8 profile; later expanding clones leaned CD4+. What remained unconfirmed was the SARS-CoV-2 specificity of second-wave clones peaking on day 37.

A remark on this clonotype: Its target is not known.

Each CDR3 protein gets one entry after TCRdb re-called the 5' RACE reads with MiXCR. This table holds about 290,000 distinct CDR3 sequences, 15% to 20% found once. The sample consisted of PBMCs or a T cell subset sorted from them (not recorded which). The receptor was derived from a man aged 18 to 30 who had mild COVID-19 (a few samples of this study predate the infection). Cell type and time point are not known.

CDR3 coding DNA: TGTGCCACGCACCGGGGGCCTGATCCCTACGAGCAGTACTTC. Translated, it gives CATHRGPDPYEQYF. V and J are TRBV5-6 and TRBJ2-7, with D possibly being TRBD1 or TRBD2 (6 bases each). Germline CDR1 is SGHDT and CDR2 is YYEEEE. The CDR3 extends over 14 amino acids. Trimming removed 9 bases from V and 2 bases from J, with 18 bases in between.